These 20 T cell receptor beta chains were sequenced from one sample in a study of beta chain features in type 1 diabetes. Expressed TCRB transcripts were sequenced because the entire RNA isolate underwent reverse transcription. Method: immunoSEQ multiplex PCR; TCRdb's copy keeps in-frame clones and lacks some. This sample yields 300,000 to 350,000 clones, of which less than 10% are seen a single time; around 0.45% belongs to the top ten. Sequencing was done on a sample of central memory CD4+ T cells from blood. These receptor sequences come from a woman younger than 35 in good health.

The CDR3 loop reads CATSSASGRSAQYF. The DNA of the CDR3 is TGTGCCACCAGCAGTGCCTCCGGCCGGTCGGCCCAGTACTTC. J is TRBJ2-5 and V is TRBV15; D remains ambiguous. CDR3 length equals 14 residues. The V and J ends lost 3 bases and 9 bases respectively, with 17 bases between them. Germline V gene lookup returns CDR1 LNHNV and CDR2 YYDKDF (reference sequence).

The V gene is TRBV5-4, the J gene TRBJ2-5, with 8 bases that match TRBD1. The CDR3 spans 15 residues. J gave up 2 bases and V 4 bases, and 7 bases lay outside the gene matches. Germline V gives CDR1 SGHNT, CDR2 YYREEE (reference sequence). DNA for the CDR3: TGTGCCAGCAGCCCTGCGGACAGGGTGCAAGAGACCCAGTACTTC. Its translation: CASSPADRVQETQYF.

The chain uses TRBV29-1 and TRBJ2-7; D perhaps matches TRBD2 (6 bases). The CDR3 covers 12 residues. The V gene lost 6 bases and the J gene lost 5 bases, with 14 bases spanning the gap. Per the germline V gene, CDR1 is SQVTM and CDR2 is ANQGSEA. CDR3 loop: CSVELASHEQYF. DNA of the CDR3: TGCAGCGTAGAGCTAGCGTCCCACGAGCAGTACTTC.

The V call is TRBV7-2, the J call TRBJ2-1; TRBD1 or TRBD2 may be the D gene (5 bases each). V lost 4 bases, J lost 6 bases, and 13 bases lay in between. This CDR3 is 14 amino acids long. The germline V gene encodes CDR1 SGHTA and CDR2 FQGNSA. This CDR3 reads CASSSSSGTNEQFF. The CDR3 coding sequence is TGTGCCAGCAGCTCTTCTTCCGGGACCAATGAGCAGTTCTTC.

This clone has only a few counts. This chain joins TRBV5-4 and TRBJ1-1; 10 bases fit TRBD1. This CDR3 has 14 amino acids. Trimming at V came to 3 bases and at J to 7 bases, leaving 6 bases not matched to a gene. Germline V CDR1 and CDR2: SGHNT, YYREEE (reference sequence). The CDR3 sequence: CASSSGTGDSEAFF. In DNA form, the CDR3 reads TGTGCCAGCAGCTCCGGGACAGGGGATAGTGAAGCTTTCTTT.

This clone was counted between two and nine times. The V gene is TRBV6-6, the J gene TRBJ2-3, with D unresolved. The CDR3 is 14 amino acids. Trimming pared 6 bases from V and 1 base from J, leaving 11 bases between. Germline loops: CDR1 MNHNY, CDR2 SVGAGI (reference sequence). The CDR3: CASSYSYGTDTQYF. The CDR3 nucleotides read TGTGCCAGCAGCTATTCTTATGGCACAGATACGCAGTATTTT.

This chain links TRBV7-2 with TRBJ2-7, with unresolved D. The CDR3 sequence is 13 residues long. The germline CDR1 and CDR2 sequences are SGHTA and FQGNSA. The V and J ends lost 5 bases and 4 bases respectively, with 12 bases between them. The CDR3 loop is CASSPLAFYEQYF. The CDR3 coding sequence is TGTGCCAGCAGCCCCCTCGCGTTTTACGAGCAGTACTTC.

This clone was seen a handful of times. V is TRBV7-8 and J is TRBJ2-5; D ambiguous. Germline-derived CDR1 and CDR2 are SGHVS and FQNEAQ. The CDR3 covers 15 residues. V was cut by 2 bases and J by 3 bases, with 13 bases left in between. The CDR3 nucleotides are TGTGCCAGCAGCTTAAATCGACCCCCGAAAGAGACCCAGTACTTC. This encodes CASSLNRPPKETQYF.

This chain connects TRBV10-3 to TRBJ1-2; D gene uncertain. The CDR3 loop spans 14 amino acids. Trimming shortened V by 0 bases and J by 8 bases, and 13 bases separated the two germline ends. Germline lookup yields CDR1 ENHRY and CDR2 SYGVKD. The CDR3 DNA is TGTGCCATCAGTGAGTCGTTAGGAGCGGGAGGCTACACCTTC. Protein: CAISESLGAGGYTF.

This rearrangement joins TRBV6-5 to TRBJ2-3; D is uncertain. This CDR3 is built from 14 residues. Germline assignment: CDR1 MNHEY and CDR2 SVGAGI. The V gene lost 3 bases and the J gene lost 6 bases, with 13 bases spanning the gap. The CDR3 reads CASSYSQASDTQYF. The CDR3 coding sequence is TGTGCCAGCAGTTATAGTCAGGCCTCGGATACGCAGTATTTT.

At least ten counts were recorded for this clone. The chain is built from TRBV9 and TRBJ2-1; D remains ambiguous. There are 14 residues in the CDR3. Germline CDR1 reads SGDLS; CDR2 reads YYNGEE. The V and J ends lost 4 bases and 3 bases respectively, with 11 bases between them. CDR3 coding DNA: TGTGCCAGCAGCCTTCTACCGAACTACAATGAGCAGTTCTTC. Its translation is CASSLLPNYNEQFF. Full variable domain (remainder filled in from reference TRBV9 and TRBJ2-1): DSGVTQTPKHLITATGQRVTLRCSPRSGDLSVYWYQQSLDQGLQFLIQYYNGEERAKGNILERFSAQQFPDLHSELNLSSLELGDSALYFCASSLLPNYNEQFFGPGTRLTVL.

The chain joins TRBV4-3 to TRBJ1-1, with 8 bases aligning to TRBD1. CDR1 LGHNA and CDR2 YSLEER come from the germline V gene. The V segment lost 1 base and the J segment 1 base; nucleotides outside the gene matches: 2. The CDR3 extends over 15 amino acids. CDR3 amino acids: CASSQGDRSNTEAFF. CDR3 nucleotide sequence: TGCGCCAGCAGCCAAGGGGACAGGTCGAACACTGAAGCTTTCTTT.

This CDR3 is CASKWDRVTDTQYF. DNA of the CDR3: TGTGCCAGCAAGTGGGACAGGGTCACAGATACGCAGTATTTT. The V gene is TRBV2, the J gene TRBJ2-3; TRBD1 matches at 9 bases. This CDR3 has 14 amino acids. CDR1 and CDR2 from the germline V gene are SNHLY and FYNNEI. Losses at the gene ends were 7 bases for V and 2 bases for J; bases not matched to a gene: 4.

Only a few counts were recorded for this clone. V usage is TRBV5-4 and J usage is TRBJ1-1; 9 bases are shared with TRBD1. Unmatched junction bases numbered 8, after V lost 4 bases and J lost 1 base. CDR3 size: 16 residues. From germline, CDR1 is SGHNT and CDR2 YYREEE (reference sequence). CDR3 sequence: CASSPNRDRANTEAFF. The CDR3 nucleotides read TGTGCCAGCAGCCCAAACCGGGACAGGGCGAACACTGAAGCTTTCTTT.

The J gene is TRBJ2-7, the V gene TRBV21-1; the table's D gene call, TRBD2, was not cross checked with the DNA. TRBV21-1 is a listed pseudogene. The CDR3 is made up of 19 amino acids. The CDR3 region has the DNA TGTGCCAGCAGTCCTAAACGCGGAGGGCACGATCAGTGTTCCTACGAGCAGTACTTC. This gives the protein CASSPKRGGHDQCSYEQYF.

A note on this clone: This sample includes further DNA sequences coding for the same CDR3. The rearrangement uses TRBV29-1 and TRBJ2-7; D might be TRBD1 (6 bases). The CDR3 runs 12 residues. Germline assignment: CDR1 SQVTM and CDR2 ANQGSEA. V dropped 3 bases and J dropped 5 bases, with 11 bases sitting between them. CDR3 in DNA: TGCAGCGTTGAGGGGCAGGGGAACGAGCAGTACTTC. It encodes CSVEGQGNEQYF.

This rearrangement joins TRBV7-2 to TRBJ2-7; D is possibly TRBD2 (6 bases). The V gene lost 0 bases and the J gene lost 0 bases, with 12 bases spanning the gap. Germline CDR1 is SGHTA and CDR2 is FQGNSA. The CDR3 extends over 16 amino acids. The CDR3 here is CASSLARGSPSYEQYF. The CDR3 region has the DNA TGTGCCAGCAGCTTAGCGCGGGGATCGCCCTCCTACGAGCAGTACTTC.

This clone was seen many times. The gene calls are TRBV29-1 and TRBJ2-3; D call uncertain. Trimming removed 7 bases from V and 2 bases from J, with 4 bases in between. CDR3 length equals 10 residues. In germline, CDR1 is SQVTM, CDR2 ANQGSEA. CDR3 coding DNA: TGCAGCGGTTCCACAGATACGCAGTATTTT. Protein: CSGSTDTQYF.

This clone appeared a few times. The chain couples TRBV7-9 to TRBJ1-2, with D perhaps matching TRBD1 (6 bases). Trimming stripped 4 bases from V and 4 bases from J, with 22 bases between. Looked up from germline, CDR1 is SEHNR and CDR2 is FQNEAQ (reference sequence). The CDR3 is 17 residues long. CDR3 nucleotide sequence: TGTGCCAGCAGCTCACAAAATGACCACAGGGCGATCTATGGCTACACCTTC. This encodes CASSSQNDHRAIYGYTF.

This clone came up a few times. This chain uses TRBV5-4 with TRBJ2-1, with 9 bases fitting TRBD1. The germline V gene encodes CDR1 SGHNT and CDR2 YYREEE (reference sequence). The CDR3 loop spans 12 amino acids. The V segment lost 10 bases and the J segment 7 bases; nucleotides outside the gene matches: 6. For the CDR3, the DNA is TGTGCCTTCGGACAGGGGAAAAATGAGCAGTTCTTC. Translating it yields CAFGQGKNEQFF.